This T cell receptor (beta chain) was found in a study of blood T cells in healthy people across ages. Study results and caveats: Donor CMV status, an unknown factor, possibly confounded changes in expanded clonotypes.

V was shortened by 5 bases and J by 4 bases, with 15 bases between the two germline ends. Germline V CDR1 and CDR2: SGHNT, YENEEA. There are 14 residues in the CDR3. Donors each provided roughly 10 milliliters of peripheral blood. Isolation per sample recovered at least 7 million PBMCs. Using a J-beta primer mix together with a sample-barcoded 5' primer, a second PCR was run for about 6 to 11 cycles. TCRdb called the 5' RACE reads again in MiXCR, with one record for every CDR3 protein. The sample has over 600,000 distinct CDR3 sequences, just over 55% seen once. Regarding this clonotype: Its antigen is still unknown.

This clonotype originated in a man in his forties in good health. Sequencing input: blood. V and J are TRBV11-3 and TRBJ2-7; D is perhaps TRBD1 (5 bases). The CDR3 DNA reads TGTGCCAGCAGCAGGGGTAGAATTGTTTACGAGCAGTACTTC. Its translation is CASSRGRIVYEQYF.